Listed below are T cell receptor beta chains from one sample, sequenced in a study of blood T cell repertoires in COVID-19. Here immunoSEQ multiplex PCR was the method, and the copy in TCRdb shows in-frame clones only, minus some. The table has 90,000 to 150,000 clones, 79% seen once. The sample was peripheral blood. The receptors derive from a woman of 80 years or more with acute or convalescent COVID-19. Both conserved end residues are part of each CDR3. Expanded clones are given a class, and other clones once, few, many or no size at all.

clone size | V gene | CDR3 length | CDR3 protein
- | TRBV11-2 | 16 | CASSLVGGGWNTEAFF
- | TRBV4-3 | 13 | CASSPDTRETQYF
- | TRBV2 | 13 | CASGTATSNEQFF
- | TRBV20-1 | 13 | CSASSGGAYEQYF
few | TRBV6-5 | 15 | CASNLDGPYNSPLHF
- | TRBV21-1 | 19 | CASTRDGLAGAEDTGELFF
- | TRBV19 | 14 | CASSKYGSSDTQYF
- | TRBV18 | 15 | CASSPRQGSYNEQFF
- | TRBV19 | 13 | CASSTGTTYEQYF
- | TRBV7-3 | 15 | CASSQGQGTTYGYTF
once | TRBV4-3 | 15 | CASSQGGTGRKKAFF
- | TRBV30 | 12 | CAWSYYIHEQYF
- | TRBV19 | 12 | CASRDRYNEQFF
- | TRBV6-1 | 13 | CASSEGATDTQYF
- | TRBV9 | 14 | CASSEQGSGNTIYF
- | TRBV12-3/TRBV12-4 | 13 | CASQEHPNGPLHF
- | TRBV29-1 | 13 | CSVAKQDNYGYTF
once | TRBV3-1/TRBV3-2 | 14 | CASSPRESGNTIYF
- | TRBV4-1 | 17 | CASSQAQGSSGANVLTF
- | TRBV28 | 17 | CASSLHQGRGYNSPLHF
- | TRBV10-3 | 18 | CAISDSPGQGASDVGYTF
- | TRBV28 | 15 | CASSFLGGAGNTIYF
- | TRBV18 | 17 | CASSPLRTGGMDTEAFF
- | TRBV4-2 | 15 | CASSAGQGRGDTQYF
- | TRBV4-1 | 14 | CASSPSPPNYGYTF
- | TRBV19 | 16 | CASSIGGAAPQETQYF
once | TRBV7-2 | 15 | CASSSRAGLDQPQHF
- | TRBV4-3 | 16 | CASSQDLAVSGNTIYF